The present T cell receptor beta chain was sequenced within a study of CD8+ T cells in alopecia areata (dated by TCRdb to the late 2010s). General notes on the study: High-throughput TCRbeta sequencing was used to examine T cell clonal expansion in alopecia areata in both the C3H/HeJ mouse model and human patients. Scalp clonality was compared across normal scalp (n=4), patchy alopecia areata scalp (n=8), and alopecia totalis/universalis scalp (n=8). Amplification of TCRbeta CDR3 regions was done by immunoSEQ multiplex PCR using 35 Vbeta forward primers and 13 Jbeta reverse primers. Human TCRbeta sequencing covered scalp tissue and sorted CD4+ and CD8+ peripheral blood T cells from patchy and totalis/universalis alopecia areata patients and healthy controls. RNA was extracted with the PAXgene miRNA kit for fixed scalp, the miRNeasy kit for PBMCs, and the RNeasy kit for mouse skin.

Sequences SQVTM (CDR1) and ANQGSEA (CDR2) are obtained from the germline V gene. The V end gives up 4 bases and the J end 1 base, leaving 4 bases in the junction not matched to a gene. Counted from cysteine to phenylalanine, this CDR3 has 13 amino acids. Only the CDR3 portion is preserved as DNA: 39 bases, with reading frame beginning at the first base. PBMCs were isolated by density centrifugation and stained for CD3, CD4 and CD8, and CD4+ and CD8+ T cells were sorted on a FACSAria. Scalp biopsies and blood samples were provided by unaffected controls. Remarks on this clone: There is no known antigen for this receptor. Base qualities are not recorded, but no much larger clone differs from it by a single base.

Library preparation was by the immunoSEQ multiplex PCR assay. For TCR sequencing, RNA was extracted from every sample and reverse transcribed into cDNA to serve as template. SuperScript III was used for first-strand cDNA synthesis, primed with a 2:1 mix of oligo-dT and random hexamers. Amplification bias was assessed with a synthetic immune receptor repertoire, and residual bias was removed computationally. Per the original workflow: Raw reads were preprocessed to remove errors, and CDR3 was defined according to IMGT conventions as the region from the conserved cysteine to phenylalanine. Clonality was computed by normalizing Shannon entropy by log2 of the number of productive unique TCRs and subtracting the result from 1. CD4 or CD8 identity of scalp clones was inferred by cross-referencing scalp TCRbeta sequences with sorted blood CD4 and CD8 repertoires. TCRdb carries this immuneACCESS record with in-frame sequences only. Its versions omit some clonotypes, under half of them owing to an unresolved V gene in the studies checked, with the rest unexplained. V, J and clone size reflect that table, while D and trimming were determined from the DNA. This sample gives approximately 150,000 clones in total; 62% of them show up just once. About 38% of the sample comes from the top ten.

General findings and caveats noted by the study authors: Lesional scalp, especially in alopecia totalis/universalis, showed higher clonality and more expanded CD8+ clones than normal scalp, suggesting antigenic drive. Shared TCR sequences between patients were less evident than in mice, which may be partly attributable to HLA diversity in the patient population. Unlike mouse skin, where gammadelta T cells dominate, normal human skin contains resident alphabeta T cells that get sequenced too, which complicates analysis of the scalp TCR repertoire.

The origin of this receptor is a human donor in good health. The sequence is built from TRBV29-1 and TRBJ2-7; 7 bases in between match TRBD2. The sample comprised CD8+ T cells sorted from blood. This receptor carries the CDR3 CSVASGLSYEQYF. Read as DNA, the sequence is TGCAGCGTTGCTAGCGGTTTATCCTACGAGCAGTACTTC.